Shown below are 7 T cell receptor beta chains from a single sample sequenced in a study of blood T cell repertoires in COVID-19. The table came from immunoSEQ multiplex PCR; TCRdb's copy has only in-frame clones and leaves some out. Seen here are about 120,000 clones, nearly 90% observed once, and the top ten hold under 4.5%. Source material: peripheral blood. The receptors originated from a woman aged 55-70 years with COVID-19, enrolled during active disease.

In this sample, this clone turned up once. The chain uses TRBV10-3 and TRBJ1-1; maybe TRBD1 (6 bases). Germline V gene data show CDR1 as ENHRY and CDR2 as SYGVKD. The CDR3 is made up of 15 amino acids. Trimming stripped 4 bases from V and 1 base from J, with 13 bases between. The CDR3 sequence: CAISVKQGSNTEAFF. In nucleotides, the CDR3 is TGTGCCATCAGTGTAAAACAGGGATCGAACACTGAAGCTTTCTTT.

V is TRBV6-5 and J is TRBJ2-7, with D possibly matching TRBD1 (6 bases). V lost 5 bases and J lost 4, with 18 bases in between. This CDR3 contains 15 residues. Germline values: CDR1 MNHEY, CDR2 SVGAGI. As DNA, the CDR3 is TGTGCCAGCAGTATACAGGGCCAGCGCGGGTACGAGCAGTACTTC. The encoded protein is CASSIQGQRGYEQYF.

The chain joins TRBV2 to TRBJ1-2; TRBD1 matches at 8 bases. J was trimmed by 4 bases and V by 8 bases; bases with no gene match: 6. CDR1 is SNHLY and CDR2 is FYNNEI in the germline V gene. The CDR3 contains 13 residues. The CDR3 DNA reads TGTGCCAGCGCCTTAACAGGGGGCTATGGCTACACCTTC. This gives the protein CASALTGGYGYTF.

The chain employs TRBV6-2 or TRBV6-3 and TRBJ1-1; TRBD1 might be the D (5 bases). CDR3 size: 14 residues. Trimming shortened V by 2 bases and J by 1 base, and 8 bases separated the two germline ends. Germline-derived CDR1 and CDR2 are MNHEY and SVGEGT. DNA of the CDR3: TGTGCCAGCAGTTACCTAGACAGGAACACTGAAGCTTTCTTT. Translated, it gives CASSYLDRNTEAFF.

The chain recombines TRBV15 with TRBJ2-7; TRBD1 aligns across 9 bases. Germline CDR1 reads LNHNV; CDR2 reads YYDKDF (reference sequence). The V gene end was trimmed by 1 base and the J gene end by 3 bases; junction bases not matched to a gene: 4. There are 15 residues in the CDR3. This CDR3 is CATSRGGQGYYEQYF. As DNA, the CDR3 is TGTGCCACCAGCAGAGGTGGACAGGGGTACTACGAGCAGTACTTC.

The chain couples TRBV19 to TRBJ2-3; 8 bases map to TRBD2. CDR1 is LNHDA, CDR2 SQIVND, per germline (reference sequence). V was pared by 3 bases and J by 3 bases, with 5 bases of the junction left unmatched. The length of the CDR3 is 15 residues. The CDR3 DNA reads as TGTGCCAGTAGTATGATAAGCGGGGGAACAGATACGCAGTATTTT. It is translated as CASSMISGGTDTQYF.

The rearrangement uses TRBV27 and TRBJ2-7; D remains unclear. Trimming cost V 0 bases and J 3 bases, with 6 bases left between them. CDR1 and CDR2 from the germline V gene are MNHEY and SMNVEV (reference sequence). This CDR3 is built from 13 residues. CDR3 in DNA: TGTGCCAGCAGTTTATCGGGCCACTACGAGCAGTACTTC. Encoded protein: CASSLSGHYEQYF.